This TCR beta chain emerged from a study of T cell responses to AZD1222 COVID-19 vaccine. Study-wide findings and caveats: It should be noted that donors were predominantly white British and more often female, and clonal diversity was possibly underestimated.

About this clone: Its antigen is currently unknown.

The CDR3 is 15 residues long. V lost 3 bases to trimming and J lost 0 bases, with 11 bases between them. Germline CDR1 MNHNS, CDR2 SASEGT. Only in-frame clones appear in the TCRdb table, and some are missing; sequencing was by immunoSEQ multiplex PCR. The table records about 150,000 clones, approximately 91% of them present only once. The TCR sequence derives from an adult who received the AZD1222 COVID-19 vaccine. The chain carries TRBV6-1 and TRBJ1-1, with no clear D. Sequences were derived from peripheral blood, sampled 28 days after the second AZD1222 dose. CDR3 sequence reads: CASSDPGRLNTEAFF. CDR3 sequence (DNA): TGTGCCAGCAGTGACCCTGGACGGCTGAACACTGAAGCTTTCTTT.